This T cell receptor beta chain was observed in a study of CD8 T cells in Susac syndrome. Findings and limits, study-wide: It was acknowledged in the study that its TCR sequencing and HLA analysis involved a relatively small number of individuals.

Trimming shortened V by 4 bases and J by 4 bases, and 11 bases separated the two germline ends. Germline CDR1 reads SGDLS; CDR2 reads YYNGEE. The CDR3 has 13 amino acids. Worth noting for this clonotype: Its target is not known.

Reverse transcription of about 0.5 to 1 ug RNA used random hexamers. From the immunoSEQ multiplex PCR reads, TCRdb called clonotypes with MiXCR, one entry per CDR3 protein. The data show some 170,000 distinct CDR3 sequences, around 94% seen once. The clonotype originates from a human donor with multiple sclerosis. J is TRBJ1-1 and V is TRBV9; D call uncertain. The sequencing sample was made of CD4+ T cells from PBMCs. CDR3 region: CASSSRLGTEAFF. The CDR3 DNA sequence: TGTGCCAGCAGCTCCCGGTTGGGCACTGAAGCTTTCTTT.